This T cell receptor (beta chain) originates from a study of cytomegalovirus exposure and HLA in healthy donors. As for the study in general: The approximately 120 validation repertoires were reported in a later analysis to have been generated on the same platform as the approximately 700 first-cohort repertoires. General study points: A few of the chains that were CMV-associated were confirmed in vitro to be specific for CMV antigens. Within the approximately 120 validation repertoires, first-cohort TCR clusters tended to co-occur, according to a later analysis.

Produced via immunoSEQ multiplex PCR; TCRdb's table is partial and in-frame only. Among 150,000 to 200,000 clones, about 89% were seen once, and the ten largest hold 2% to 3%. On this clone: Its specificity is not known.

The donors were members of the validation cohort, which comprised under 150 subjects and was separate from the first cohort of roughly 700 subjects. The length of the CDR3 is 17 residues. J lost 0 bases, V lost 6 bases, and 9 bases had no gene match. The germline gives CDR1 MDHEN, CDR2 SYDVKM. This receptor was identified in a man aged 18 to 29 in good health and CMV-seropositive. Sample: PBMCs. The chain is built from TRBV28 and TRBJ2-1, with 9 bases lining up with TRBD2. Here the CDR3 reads CASSYYLLAGSYNEQFF. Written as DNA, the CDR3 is TGTGCCAGCAGCTATTACTTACTAGCGGGCTCCTACAATGAGCAGTTCTTC.